These T cell receptor beta chains were read from a single sample in a study of response to subunit inactivated influenza vaccine. TCRdb reanalysed the RT-PCR reads using MiXCR and keeps one entry per CDR3 protein. The sample has 150,000 to 200,000 distinct CDR3 sequences; roughly 12% are singletons. This sample was shared with a second study, whose subject was T cells expressing NK-cell markers.

The specimen comprised CD8+ T cells sorted from PBMCs, sampled about 13 days after vaccination. The receptor source for this set is a man in his forties or fifties who received an inactivated influenza vaccine. The CDR3 runs from the conserved cysteine through the conserved F or W. Fields, in order: clone size, J gene, V gene, D gene, CDR3 length, CDR3 DNA, CDR3 protein. D genes are given only for firm matches. A clone size is listed for some rows: how often the clone was seen (once, few, many), or a class if it is expanded.

many,TRBJ2-1,TRBV4-3,-,15,TGCGCCAGCAGCCAAGAAGAGGGGGACTACAATGAGCAGTTCTTC,CASSQEEGDYNEQFF
-,TRBJ2-7,TRBV30,-,13,TGTGCCTGGAGTGCTGTTTGGAACTACGAGCAGTACTTC,CAWSAVWNYEQYF
-,TRBJ2-7,TRBV6-2/TRBV6-3,-,15,TGTGCCAGCAGTTACAGGTTTGGAGGGTTGGCCGAGCAGTACTTC,CASSYRFGGLAEQYF
few,TRBJ2-7,TRBV28,-,13,TGTGCCAGCAGTTTACAAGTAACCTACGAGCAGTACTTC,CASSLQVTYEQYF
once,TRBJ1-1,TRBV2,TRBD1,15,TGTGCCAGCAGACCCCCGACAGGGGCGAACACTGAAGCTTTCTTT,CASRPPTGANTEAFF
-,TRBJ1-5,TRBV24-1,-,16,TGTGCCACCAGTGATTTGAAAGGGAATGGCAATCAGCCCCAGCATTTT,CATSDLKGNGNQPQHF
-,TRBJ1-6,TRBV20-1,-,13,TGCAGTGCTATGGTTCTCGCAGACTGGGTTCTCCACTTT,CSAMVLADWVLHF
few,TRBJ2-5,TRBV27,-,15,TGTGCCAGCAGTCCTCTAGGCAGGGGACAAGAGACCCAGTACTTC,CASSPLGRGQETQYF
many,TRBJ2-1,TRBV6-2/TRBV6-3,TRBD2,15,TGTGCCAGCAGTATAACCCCCGGGGGGTTCAATGAGCAGTTCTTC,CASSITPGGFNEQFF
few,TRBJ1-5,TRBV12-3/TRBV12-4,-,12,TGTGCCAGCAGTTCCGGGGTTCTGCCCCAGCATTTT,CASSSGVLPQHF
-,TRBJ2-7,TRBV11-2,-,15,TGTGCCAGCAGCTGGGATAGAATCGGTTCGTCCGAGCAGTACTTC,CASSWDRIGSSEQYF
-,TRBJ1-2,TRBV20-1,-,14,TGCAGTGCTAGACACAGGGTAGGGCACTATGGCTACACCTTC,CSARHRVGHYGYTF
few,TRBJ2-2,TRBV6-2/TRBV6-3,TRBD1,14,TGTGCCAGCAGCAGACAGGGCTTGACCGGGGAGCTGTTTTTT,CASSRQGLTGELFF
few,TRBJ2-3,TRBV13,TRBD1,15,TGTGCCAGCAGCTCCGGGACAGGGGTAGGAGATACGCAGTATTTT,CASSSGTGVGDTQYF
many,TRBJ2-1,TRBV12-3/TRBV12-4,-,14,TGTGCCAGCAGTTTTTACGGGGTGTACAATGAGCAGTTCTTC,CASSFYGVYNEQFF
many,TRBJ2-4,TRBV12-3/TRBV12-4,-,13,TGTGCCAGCAGTTTCGGACCCCAAAACATTCAGTACTTC,CASSFGPQNIQYF
few,TRBJ1-2,TRBV28,-,13,TGTGCCAGCAGTTTACCGGCGGCTTTTCCGCTCTCCTTC,CASSLPAAFPLSF